These 2 T cell receptor beta chains came from one sample sequenced in a study of PD-1 and CTLA-4 blockade in melanoma. Profiling relied on immunoSEQ multiplex PCR, and the TCRdb table lists in-frame clones only, not all of them. The repertoire includes approximately 33,000 clones, about 91% of them detected once, and over 6.5% sits in the top ten. Sequenced here: CD8+ T cells from peripheral blood, sampled from a patient given anti-PD-1 treatment. All receptors come from a human donor with melanoma.

V gene TRBV27 combines with J gene TRBJ1-4; D is perhaps TRBD1 (5 bases). The CDR3 sequence is 14 residues long. The germline gives CDR1 MNHEY, CDR2 SMNVEV (reference sequence). Trimming pared 6 bases from V and 10 bases from J, leaving 18 bases between. The CDR3 is CASRDTYEIGKLFF. The CDR3 DNA reads as TGTGCCAGCAGGGACACCTACGAAATCGGAAAACTGTTTTTT.

The V and J genes are TRBV27 and TRBJ2-3, with 9 bases fitting TRBD1. The ends lost 10 bases at V and 2 bases at J; junction bases unmatched: 4. The germline CDR1 and CDR2 sequences are MNHEY and SMNVEV (reference sequence). The CDR3 runs 13 residues. This CDR3 reads CAIRDRDTDTQYF. CDR3 DNA: TGTGCCATCCGGGACAGGGACACAGATACGCAGTATTTT.